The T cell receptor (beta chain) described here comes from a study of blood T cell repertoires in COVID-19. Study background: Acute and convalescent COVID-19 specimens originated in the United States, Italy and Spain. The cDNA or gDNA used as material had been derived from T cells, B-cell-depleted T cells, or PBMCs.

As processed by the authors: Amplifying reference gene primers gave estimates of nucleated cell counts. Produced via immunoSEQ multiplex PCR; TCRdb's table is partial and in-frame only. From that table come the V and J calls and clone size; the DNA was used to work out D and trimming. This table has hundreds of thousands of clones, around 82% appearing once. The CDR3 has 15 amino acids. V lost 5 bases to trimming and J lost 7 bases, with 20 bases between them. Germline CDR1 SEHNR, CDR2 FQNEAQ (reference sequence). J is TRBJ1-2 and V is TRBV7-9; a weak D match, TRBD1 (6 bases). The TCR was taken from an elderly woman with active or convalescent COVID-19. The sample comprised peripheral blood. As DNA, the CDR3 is TGTGCCAGCAGCCTGGACTTCGGGGGGCGCGGTGGCTACACCTTC. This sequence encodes CASSLDFGGRGGYTF. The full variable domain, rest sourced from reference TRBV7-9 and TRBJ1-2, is DTGVSQNPRHKITKRGQNVTFRCDPISEHNRLYWYRQTLGQGPEFLTYFQNEAQLEKSRLLSDRFSAERPKGSFSTLEIQRTEQGDSAMYLCASSLDFGGRGGYTFGSGTRLTVV.